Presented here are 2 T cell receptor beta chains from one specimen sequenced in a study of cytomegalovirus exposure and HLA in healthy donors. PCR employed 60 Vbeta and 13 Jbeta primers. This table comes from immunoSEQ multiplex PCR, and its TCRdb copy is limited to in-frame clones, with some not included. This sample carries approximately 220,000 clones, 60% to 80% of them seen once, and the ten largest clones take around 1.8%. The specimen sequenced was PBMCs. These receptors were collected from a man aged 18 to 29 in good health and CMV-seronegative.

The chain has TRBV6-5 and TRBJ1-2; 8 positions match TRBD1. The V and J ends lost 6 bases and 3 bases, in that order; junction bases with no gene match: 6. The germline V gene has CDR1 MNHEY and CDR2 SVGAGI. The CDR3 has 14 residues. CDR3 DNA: TGTGCCAGCAGATGGACAGGGTCCCACTATGGCTACACCTTC. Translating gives CASRWTGSHYGYTF.

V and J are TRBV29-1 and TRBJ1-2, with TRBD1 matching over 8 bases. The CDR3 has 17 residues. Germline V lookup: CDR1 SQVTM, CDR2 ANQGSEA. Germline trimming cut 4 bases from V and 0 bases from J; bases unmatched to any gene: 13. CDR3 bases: TGCAGCGTTGGTCCAGGACAGGGAAGGTTTGCTAACTATGGCTACACCTTC. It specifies CSVGPGQGRFANYGYTF. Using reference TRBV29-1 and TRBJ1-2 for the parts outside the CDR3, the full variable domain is SAVISQKPSRDICQRGTSLTIQCQVDSQVTMMFWYRQQPGQSLTLIATANQGSEATYESGFVIDKFPISRPNLTFSTLTVSNMSPEDSSIYLCSVGPGQGRFANYGYTFGSGTRLTVV.